This T cell receptor beta chain was sequenced for a study of shared clonotypes between healthy human individuals. This table comes from immunoSEQ multiplex PCR, and its TCRdb copy is limited to in-frame clones, with some not included. The sample holds about 770,000 clones, roughly two thirds seen once. Notes on this clone: The antigen is undetermined.

Study conclusions and caveats: A limitation of the genetic and exposure-history diversity represented arose from few donors.

This sequence was found in a woman in her twenties or thirties in good health. Sequenced material: memory CD4+ T cells sorted from blood. Documented subset: CD45RA-negative fraction.

For the CDR3, the DNA is TGTGCCAGTAGTGTCCCAGGGGGCATCTCAGATACGCAGTATTTT. Translated, it gives CASSVPGGISDTQYF. The J gene is TRBJ2-3, the V gene TRBV19, with 8 nucleotides matching TRBD1. Per germline, CDR1 LNHDA and CDR2 SQIVND (reference sequence). V shed 5 bases and J 4 bases; nucleotides not matched to a gene: 8. This CDR3 region has 15 residues.